Listed here is a single TCR beta chain. These data come from a study of blood T cell repertoires in COVID-19. Whole-study context: Samples came from the United States, Italy and Spain, spanning acute and convalescent COVID-19. T cells, B-cell-depleted T cells, or PBMCs provided the cDNA or gDNA that served as material.

V trimming: 4 bases; J trimming: 8 bases; junction bases outside the gene matches: 18. The CDR3 totals 17 residues. Per the germline V gene, CDR1 is MDHEN and CDR2 is SYDVKM. The data were produced by immunoSEQ multiplex PCR, yet TCRdb's version contains in-frame clones alone and is incomplete. Of about 190,000 clones in the sample, less than 85% were seen once. Participants' reported clinical history set cohort assignment. Two negative PCRs, clearance, or symptom resolution had been documented for recovered Cohort 3 donors. Sequenced material: PBMCs or T cells enriched from blood (not recorded which). This clonotype originated in a woman aged 25 to 39 who had recovered from COVID-19. J is TRBJ1-2 and V is TRBV28; TRBD1 matches 8 bases. CDR3 coding DNA: TGTGCCAGCAGTTCCCCCGGGACAGGCCCTTCCGGGGGAGGCTACACCTTC. Translation: CASSSPGTGPSGGGYTF.